A selection of T cell receptor beta chains follows, all from one sample in a study of blood T cell repertoires in COVID-19. The protocol was immunoSEQ multiplex PCR, while the TCRdb copy is restricted to in-frame clones and leaves out a portion. The repertoire consists of 95,000 or so clones, with around 88% occurring once and the leading ten covering around 1.3%. Material for sequencing was peripheral blood. These receptors were taken from a man older than 75 with active or convalescent COVID-19. CDR3s include the opening cysteine and the closing phenylalanine or tryptophan. The D gene is left open where the match is weak. Only some rows state a clone size, as once, few, many or a class for expanded clones.

>TRBD2|TRBJ2-7|few|TRBV6-2/TRBV6-3
CASSSHPTSGRTYEQYF
TGTGCCAGCAGTTCACACCCCACTAGCGGGAGAACCTACGAGCAGTACTTC
>-|TRBJ2-7|-|TRBV4-2
CASSQDELGNTYEQYF
TGTGCCAGCAGCCAAGATGAACTAGGGAACACCTACGAGCAGTACTTC
>TRBD2|TRBJ2-1|-|TRBV4-1
CASSQTTSGTYNEQFF
TGCGCCAGCAGCCAAACCACTAGCGGGACATACAATGAGCAGTTCTTC
>-|TRBJ2-7|-|TRBV6-5
CASKTQTGSYEQYF
TGTGCCAGCAAGACACAGACAGGTTCCTACGAGCAGTACTTC
>-|TRBJ2-2|-|TRBV7-2
CASSLELDTGELFF
TGTGCCAGCAGCTTAGAATTAGACACCGGGGAGCTGTTTTTT
>TRBD1|TRBJ2-5|-|TRBV25-1
CASSERTGEKWETQYF
TGTGCCAGCAGTGAAAGAACAGGGGAAAAGTGGGAGACCCAGTACTTC
>TRBD2|TRBJ2-5|-|TRBV28
CASSLGGRETQYF
TGTGCCAGCAGTTTGGGCGGGAGGGAGACCCAGTACTTC
>-|TRBJ1-1|few|TRBV27
CASSGASLNTEAFF
TGTGCCAGCAGTGGGGCCTCTCTGAACACTGAAGCTTTCTTT
>TRBD1|TRBJ1-1|-|TRBV28
CASSLGQGAGNTEAFF
TGTGCCAGCAGTTTGGGACAGGGGGCTGGGAACACTGAAGCTTTCTTT
>-|TRBJ1-1|-|TRBV7-2
CASSLGQVSTEAFF
TGTGCCAGCAGCCTGGGACAAGTGAGCACTGAAGCTTTCTTT
>TRBD1|TRBJ2-7|-|TRBV2
CASRTGQGISDEQYF
TGTGCCAGCCGTACGGGACAGGGGATTTCCGACGAGCAGTACTTC
>-|TRBJ2-5|-|TRBV6-2/TRBV6-3
CASSYSIVSGAPQETQYF
TGTGCCAGCAGTTACTCGATTGTCTCAGGGGCCCCACAAGAGACCCAGTACTTC
>TRBD1|TRBJ1-4|-|TRBV2
CATAQTGARSEKLFF
TGTGCCACCGCGCAGACAGGGGCCCGGAGTGAAAAACTGTTTTTT
>TRBD1|TRBJ1-5|-|TRBV5-1
CASSPDTGGGQPQHF
TGCGCCAGCAGTCCAGATACAGGGGGAGGTCAGCCCCAGCATTTT
>-|TRBJ2-1|few|TRBV3-1/TRBV3-2
CASSQDPPLGGNLYNEQFF
TGTGCCAGCAGCCAAGATCCCCCCCTGGGAGGCAACCTATACAATGAGCAGTTCTTC
>TRBD1|TRBJ1-1|-|TRBV4-1
CASSQAWTGNTEAFF
TGCGCCAGCAGCCAAGCGTGGACAGGGAACACTGAAGCTTTCTTT
>TRBD1|TRBJ1-6|-|TRBV7-2
CASSLGGTAYNSPLHF
TGTGCCAGCAGCTTAGGGGGGACAGCCTATAATTCACCCCTCCACTTT
>TRBD2|TRBJ2-3|-|TRBV15
CATSRDRTSGRDTQYF
TGTGCCACCAGCAGAGATCGGACTAGCGGGAGAGATACGCAGTATTTT
>-|TRBJ2-2|-|TRBV3-1/TRBV3-2
CASSQVPLLALNTGELFF
TGTGCCAGCAGCCAAGTCCCCCTCCTAGCGCTAAACACCGGGGAGCTGTTTTTT
>TRBD1|TRBJ2-2|once|TRBV7-9
CASSLRTGGLTGELFF
TGTGCCAGCAGCTTGCGGACAGGGGGGCTCACCGGGGAGCTGTTTTTT
>TRBD1|TRBJ1-5|-|TRBV6-2/TRBV6-3
CASSYSSDRTGGDSNQPQHF
TGTGCCAGCAGTTACTCTTCGGACCGTACAGGGGGCGATAGCAATCAGCCCCAGCATTTT
>TRBD1|TRBJ2-1|-|TRBV24-1
CATSDRDRGRNEQFF
TGTGCCACCAGTGATAGGGACAGGGGGCGTAATGAGCAGTTCTTC